This T cell receptor (beta chain) appears in the sequencing data of a study of cytomegalovirus exposure and HLA in healthy donors. Background on the study: Prior work identified some 120 million unique TCR beta sequences in some 180 million T cells. Roughly 85 million unique TCRs from HLA-typed donors made up an early data release. Regarding the study as a whole: Most of the TCR beta V segments (in an earlier analysis) were productive either about 87% or about 30% of the time.

A note on this clone: Antigen unknown.

The CDR3 has 18 amino acids. Trimming cost V 0 bases and J 4 bases, with 21 bases left between them. Germline V gene data show CDR1 as SGHNT and CDR2 as YYREEE (reference sequence). Primers: 60 Vbeta forward and 13 Jbeta reverse. The assay was immunoSEQ multiplex PCR, and TCRdb's table has in-frame clones only and misses some. The sample lists under 200,000 clones; about 72% were seen once. The sequence was obtained from a man aged 50-59 years in good health and CMV-seropositive. Material: PBMCs. V gene TRBV5-4 combines with J gene TRBJ2-3; possible D gene TRBD2, 7 bases. The CDR3 region is CASSLGPWGGAGADTQYF. CDR3 bases: TGTGCCAGCAGCTTGGGCCCTTGGGGGGGGGCCGGTGCAGATACGCAGTATTTT.